The present T cell receptor beta chain was sequenced within a study of blood T cell repertoires in COVID-19. Study-wide background: The United States, Italy and Spain supplied acute and convalescent COVID-19 samples. T cells, B-cell-depleted T cells, or PBMCs provided the cDNA or gDNA that served as material.

This CDR3 has 13 amino acids. The germline CDR1 and CDR2 sequences are MNHEY and SVGAGI. V lost 7 bases and J 3 bases, leaving 9 bases between the germline ends. Sequencing was performed with immunoSEQ multiplex PCR; in TCRdb, only in-frame clones are kept and a portion is missing. The repertoire includes about 110,000 clones, about two thirds of them detected once, and about 1.8% sits in the top ten. This TCR derives from a woman in her 40s with acute or convalescent COVID-19. This chain joins TRBV6-5 and TRBJ1-4; weak D call: TRBD1 (6 bases). The sample was peripheral blood. The DNA of the CDR3 is TGTGCCAGCAAGCAGGGGTCTAATGAAAAACTGTTTTTT. This translates into CASKQGSNEKLFF.